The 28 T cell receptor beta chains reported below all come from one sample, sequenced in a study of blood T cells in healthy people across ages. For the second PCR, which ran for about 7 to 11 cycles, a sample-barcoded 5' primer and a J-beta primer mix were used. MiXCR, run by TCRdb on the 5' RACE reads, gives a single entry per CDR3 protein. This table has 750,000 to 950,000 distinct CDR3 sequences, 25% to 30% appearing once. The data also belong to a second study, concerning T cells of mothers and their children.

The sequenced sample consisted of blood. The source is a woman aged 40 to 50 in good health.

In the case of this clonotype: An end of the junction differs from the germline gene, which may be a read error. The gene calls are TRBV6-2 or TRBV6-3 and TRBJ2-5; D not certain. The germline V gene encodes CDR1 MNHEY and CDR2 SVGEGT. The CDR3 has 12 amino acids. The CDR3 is CASSSVQEPQYF. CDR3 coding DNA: TGTGCCAGCAGTTCGGTCCAAGAGCCCCAGTACTTC.

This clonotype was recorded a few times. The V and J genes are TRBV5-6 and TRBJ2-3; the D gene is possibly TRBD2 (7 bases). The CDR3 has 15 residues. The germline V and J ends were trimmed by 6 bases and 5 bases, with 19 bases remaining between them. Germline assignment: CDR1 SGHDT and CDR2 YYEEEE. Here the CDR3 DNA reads TGTGCCAGCACCTCGGAACAGGGAGGGGAAGATACGCAGTATTTT. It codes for CASTSEQGGEDTQYF.

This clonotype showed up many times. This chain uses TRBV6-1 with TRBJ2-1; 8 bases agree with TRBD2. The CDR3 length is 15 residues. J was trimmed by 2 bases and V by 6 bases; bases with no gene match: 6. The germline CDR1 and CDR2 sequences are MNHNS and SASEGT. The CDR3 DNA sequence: TGTGCCAGCAGCCTCTCGGGACTAGCCTACAATGAGCAGTTCTTC. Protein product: CASSLSGLAYNEQFF.

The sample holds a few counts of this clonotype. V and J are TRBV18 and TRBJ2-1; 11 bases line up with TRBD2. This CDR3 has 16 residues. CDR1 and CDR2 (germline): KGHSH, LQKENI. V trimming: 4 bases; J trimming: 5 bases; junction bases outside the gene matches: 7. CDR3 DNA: TGTGCCAGCTCACGCCCGGGACTAGCGGAAGACAATGAGCAGTTCTTC. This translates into CASSRPGLAEDNEQFF.

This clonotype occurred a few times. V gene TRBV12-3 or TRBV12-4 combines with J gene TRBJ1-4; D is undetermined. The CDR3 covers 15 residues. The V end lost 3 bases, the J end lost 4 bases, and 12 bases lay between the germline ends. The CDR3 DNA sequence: TGTGCCAGCAGTTTTGGGTCTTCGGGTAATGAAAAACTGTTTTTT. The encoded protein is CASSFGSSGNEKLFF.

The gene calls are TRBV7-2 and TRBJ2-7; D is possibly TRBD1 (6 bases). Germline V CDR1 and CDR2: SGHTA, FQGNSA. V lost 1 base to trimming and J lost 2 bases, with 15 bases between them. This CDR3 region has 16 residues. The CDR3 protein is CASSLDGSRGPYEQYF. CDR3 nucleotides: TGTGCCAGCAGCTTAGATGGTTCCAGGGGCCCCTACGAGCAGTACTTC. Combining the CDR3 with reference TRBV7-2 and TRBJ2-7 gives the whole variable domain GAGVSQSPSNKVTEKGKDVELRCDPISGHTALYWYRQSLGQGLEFLIYFQGNSAPDKSGLPSDRFSAERTGGSVSTLTIQRTQQEDSAVYLCASSLDGSRGPYEQYFGPGTRLTVT.

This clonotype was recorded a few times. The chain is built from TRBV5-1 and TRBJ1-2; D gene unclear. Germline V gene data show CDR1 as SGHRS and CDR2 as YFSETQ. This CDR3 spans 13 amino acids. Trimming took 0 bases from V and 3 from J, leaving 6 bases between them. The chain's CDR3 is CASSLAQYYGYTF. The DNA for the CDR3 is TGCGCCAGCAGCTTGGCCCAATACTATGGCTACACCTTC.

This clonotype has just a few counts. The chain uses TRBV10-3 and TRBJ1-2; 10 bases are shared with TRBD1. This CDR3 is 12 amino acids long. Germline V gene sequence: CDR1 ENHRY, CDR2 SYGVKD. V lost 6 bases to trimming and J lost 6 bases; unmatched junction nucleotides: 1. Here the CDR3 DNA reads TGTGCCATCAGCGGACAGGGGGATGGCTACACCTTC. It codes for CAISGQGDGYTF.

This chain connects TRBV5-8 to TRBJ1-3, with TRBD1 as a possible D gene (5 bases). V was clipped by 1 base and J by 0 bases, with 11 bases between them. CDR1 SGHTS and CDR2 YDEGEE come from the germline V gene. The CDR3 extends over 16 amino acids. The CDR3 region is CASSLNYGASGNTIYF. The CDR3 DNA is TGTGCCAGCAGCTTGAACTACGGGGCCTCTGGAAACACCATATATTTT.

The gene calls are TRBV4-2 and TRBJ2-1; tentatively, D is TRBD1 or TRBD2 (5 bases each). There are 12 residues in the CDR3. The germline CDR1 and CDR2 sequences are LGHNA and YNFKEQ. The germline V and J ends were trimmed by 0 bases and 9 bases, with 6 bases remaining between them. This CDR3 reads CASSQEGVEQFF. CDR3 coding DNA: TGTGCCAGCAGCCAAGAGGGGGTTGAGCAGTTCTTC.

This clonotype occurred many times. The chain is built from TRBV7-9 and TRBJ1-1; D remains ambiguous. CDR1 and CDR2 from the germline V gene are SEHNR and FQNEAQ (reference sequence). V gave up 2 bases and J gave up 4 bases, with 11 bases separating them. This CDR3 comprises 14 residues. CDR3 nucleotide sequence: TGTGCCAGCAGCTTATCCACCTCGGTCACTGAAGCTTTCTTT. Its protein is CASSLSTSVTEAFF. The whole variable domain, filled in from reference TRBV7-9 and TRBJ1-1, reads DTGVSQNPRHKITKRGQNVTFRCDPISEHNRLYWYRQTLGQGPEFLTYFQNEAQLEKSRLLSDRFSAERPKGSFSTLEIQRTEQGDSAMYLCASSLSTSVTEAFFGQGTRLTVV.

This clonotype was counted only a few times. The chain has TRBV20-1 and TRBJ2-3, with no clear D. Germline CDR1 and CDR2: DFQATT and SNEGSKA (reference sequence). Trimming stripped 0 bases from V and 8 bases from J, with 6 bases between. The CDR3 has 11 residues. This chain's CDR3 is CSARDYPTQYF. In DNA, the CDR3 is TGCAGTGCTAGAGATTACCCTACGCAGTATTTT.

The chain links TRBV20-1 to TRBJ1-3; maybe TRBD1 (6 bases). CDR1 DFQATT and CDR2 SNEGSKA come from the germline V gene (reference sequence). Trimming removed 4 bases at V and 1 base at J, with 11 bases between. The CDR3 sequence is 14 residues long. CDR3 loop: CSANLRGSGNTIYF. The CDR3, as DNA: TGCAGTGCTAATCTGAGGGGGTCTGGAAACACCATATATTTT.

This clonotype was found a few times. Here the CDR3 DNA reads TGCGCCAGCAGGGCAGAAGGGTCAGGTTCCTACGAGCAGTACTTC. This codes for CASRAEGSGSYEQYF. The chain carries TRBV5-1 and TRBJ2-7, with D hard to call. Trimming pared 5 bases from V and 1 base from J, leaving 16 bases between. Germline V gives CDR1 SGHRS, CDR2 YFSETQ. The CDR3 has 15 residues.

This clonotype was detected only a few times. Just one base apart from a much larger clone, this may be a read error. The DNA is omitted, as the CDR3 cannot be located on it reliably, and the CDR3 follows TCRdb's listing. The CDR3 spells CSASWGYGADTRYF. V gene TRBV20-1 combines with J gene TRBJ2-3. The CDR3 is made up of 14 amino acids, end residues included. CDR1 and CDR2 from the germline V gene are DFQATT and SNEGSKA (reference sequence).

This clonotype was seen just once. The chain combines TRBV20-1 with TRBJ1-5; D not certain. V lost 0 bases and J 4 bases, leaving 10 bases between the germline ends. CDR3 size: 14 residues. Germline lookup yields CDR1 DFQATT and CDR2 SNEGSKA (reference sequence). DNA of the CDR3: TGCAGTGCTAGAGATATTTCCGGTAATCAGCCCCAGCATTTT. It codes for CSARDISGNQPQHF.

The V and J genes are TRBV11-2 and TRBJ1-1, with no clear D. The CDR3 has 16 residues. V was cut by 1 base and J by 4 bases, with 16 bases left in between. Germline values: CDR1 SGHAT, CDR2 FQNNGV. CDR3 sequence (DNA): TGTGCCAGCAGCTTAGTCACGGGCGGAGGGAGCACTGAAGCTTTCTTT. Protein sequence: CASSLVTGGGSTEAFF.

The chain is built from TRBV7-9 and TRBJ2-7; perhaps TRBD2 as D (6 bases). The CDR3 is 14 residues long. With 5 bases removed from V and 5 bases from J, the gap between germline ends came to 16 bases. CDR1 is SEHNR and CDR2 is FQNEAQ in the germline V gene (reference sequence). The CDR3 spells CASSLGGSSDEQYF. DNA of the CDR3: TGTGCCAGCAGCCTCGGGGGAAGTAGCGACGAGCAGTACTTC.

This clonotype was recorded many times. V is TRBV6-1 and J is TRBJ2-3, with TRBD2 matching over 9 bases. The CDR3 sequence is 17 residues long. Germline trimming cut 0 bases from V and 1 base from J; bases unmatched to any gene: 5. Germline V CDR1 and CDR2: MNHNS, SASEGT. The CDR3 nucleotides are TGTGCCAGCAGTGAAGCTCCAGCGGGGGGAGGCACAGATACGCAGTATTTT. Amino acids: CASSEAPAGGGTDTQYF.

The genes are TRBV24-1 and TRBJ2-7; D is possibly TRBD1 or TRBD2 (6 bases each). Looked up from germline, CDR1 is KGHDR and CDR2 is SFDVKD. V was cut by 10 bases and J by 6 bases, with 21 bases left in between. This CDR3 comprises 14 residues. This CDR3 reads CATQGWGATGEQYF. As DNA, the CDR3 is TGTGCCACACAAGGGTGGGGGGCGACGGGCGAGCAGTACTTC.

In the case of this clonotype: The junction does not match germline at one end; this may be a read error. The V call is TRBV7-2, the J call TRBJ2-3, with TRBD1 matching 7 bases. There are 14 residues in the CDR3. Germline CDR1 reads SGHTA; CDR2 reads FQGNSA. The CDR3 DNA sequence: TGTGCCGGCAGCCTGGACAGGAGCACAGATACGCAGTATTTT. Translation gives CAGSLDRSTDTQYF.

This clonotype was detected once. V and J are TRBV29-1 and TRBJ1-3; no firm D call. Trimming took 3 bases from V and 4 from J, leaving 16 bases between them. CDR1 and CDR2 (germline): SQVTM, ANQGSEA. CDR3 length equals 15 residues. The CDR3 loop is CSVEGDSDLGNTIYF. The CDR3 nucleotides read TGCAGCGTTGAGGGAGACTCGGACTTGGGAAACACCATATATTTT.

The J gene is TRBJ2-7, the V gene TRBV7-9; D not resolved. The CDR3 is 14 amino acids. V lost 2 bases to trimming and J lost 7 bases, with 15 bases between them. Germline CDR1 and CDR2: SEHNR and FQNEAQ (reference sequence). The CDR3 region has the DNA TGTGCCAGCAGCTTACTAGACTCTTCGAGGGAGCAGTACTTC. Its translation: CASSLLDSSREQYF. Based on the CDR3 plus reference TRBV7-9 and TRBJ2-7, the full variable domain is DTGVSQNPRHKITKRGQNVTFRCDPISEHNRLYWYRQTLGQGPEFLTYFQNEAQLEKSRLLSDRFSAERPKGSFSTLEIQRTEQGDSAMYLCASSLLDSSREQYFGPGTRLTVT.

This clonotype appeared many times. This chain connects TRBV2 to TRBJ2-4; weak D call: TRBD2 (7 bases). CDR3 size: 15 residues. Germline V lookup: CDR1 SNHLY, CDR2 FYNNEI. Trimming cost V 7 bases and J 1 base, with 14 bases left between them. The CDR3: CASKQGGGAKNIQYF. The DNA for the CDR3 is TGTGCCAGCAAACAAGGGGGGGGTGCCAAAAACATTCAGTACTTC.

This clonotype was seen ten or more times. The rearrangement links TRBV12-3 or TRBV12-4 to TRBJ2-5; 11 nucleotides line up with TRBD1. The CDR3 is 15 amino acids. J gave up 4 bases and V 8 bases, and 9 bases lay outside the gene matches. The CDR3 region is CASSRSGTGGETQYF. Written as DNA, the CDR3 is TGTGCCAGCTCTAGATCCGGGACAGGGGGAGAGACCCAGTACTTC.

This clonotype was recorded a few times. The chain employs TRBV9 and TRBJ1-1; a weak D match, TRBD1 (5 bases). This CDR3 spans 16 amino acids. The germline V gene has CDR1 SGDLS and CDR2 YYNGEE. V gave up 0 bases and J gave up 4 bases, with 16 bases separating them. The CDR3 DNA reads TGTGCCAGCAGCGTAGGTAGCGGGGCGGTGATCACTGAAGCTTTCTTT. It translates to CASSVGSGAVITEAFF.

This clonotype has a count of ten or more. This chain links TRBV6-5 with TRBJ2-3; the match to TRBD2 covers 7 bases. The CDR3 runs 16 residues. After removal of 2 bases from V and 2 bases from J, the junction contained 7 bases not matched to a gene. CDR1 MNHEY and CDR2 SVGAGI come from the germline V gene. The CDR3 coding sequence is TGTGCCAGCAGTTACCTCGCGGGGAGGGACACAGATACGCAGTATTTT. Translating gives CASSYLAGRDTDTQYF.

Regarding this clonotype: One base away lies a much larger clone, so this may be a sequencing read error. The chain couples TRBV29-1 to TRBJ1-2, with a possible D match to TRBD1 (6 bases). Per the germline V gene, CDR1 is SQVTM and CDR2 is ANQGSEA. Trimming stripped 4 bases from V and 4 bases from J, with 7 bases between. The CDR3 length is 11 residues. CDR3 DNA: TGCAGCGTTGGGACAGTCTATGGCTACACCTTC. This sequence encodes CSVGTVYGYTF. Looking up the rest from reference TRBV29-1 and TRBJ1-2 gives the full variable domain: SAVISQKPSRDICQRGTSLTIQCQVDSQVTMMFWYRQQPGQSLTLIATANQGSEATYESGFVIDKFPISRPNLTFSTLTVSNMSPEDSSIYLCSVGTVYGYTFGSGTRLTVV.